Only one count was recorded for the clone carrying this TCR beta chain. Its antigen remains unknown. This sample was taken from a study of shared clonotypes between healthy human individuals. Whole-study results and caveats: Tissues were not sampled, only blood, and their repertoires likely differ. Sharing across several donors was seen in 4% to 6.5% of naive CD4 clonotypes.

Only in-frame clones appear in the TCRdb table, and some are missing; sequencing was by immunoSEQ multiplex PCR. The sample includes under 2,000,000 clones, approximately 94% of them seen just once. Germline V gene sequence: CDR1 SNHLY, CDR2 FYNNEI. The CDR3 spans 15 residues. Between the trimmed V and J ends, which lost 1 base and 2 bases, there was a span of 11 bases. CD8 cells classed as naive were CD45RO-negative and positively selected for CCR7, excluding terminally differentiated effector memory CD45RA+ cells. The sample comprised naive CD8+ T cells sorted from blood. This TCR was sampled from a man between 18 and 35 years old in good health. This rearrangement joins TRBV2 to TRBJ1-2; D is unresolved. The CDR3 nucleotides read TGTGCCAGCAGTGAAGATGAAGGAACCAACTATGGCTACACCTTC. It translates to CASSEDEGTNYGYTF.